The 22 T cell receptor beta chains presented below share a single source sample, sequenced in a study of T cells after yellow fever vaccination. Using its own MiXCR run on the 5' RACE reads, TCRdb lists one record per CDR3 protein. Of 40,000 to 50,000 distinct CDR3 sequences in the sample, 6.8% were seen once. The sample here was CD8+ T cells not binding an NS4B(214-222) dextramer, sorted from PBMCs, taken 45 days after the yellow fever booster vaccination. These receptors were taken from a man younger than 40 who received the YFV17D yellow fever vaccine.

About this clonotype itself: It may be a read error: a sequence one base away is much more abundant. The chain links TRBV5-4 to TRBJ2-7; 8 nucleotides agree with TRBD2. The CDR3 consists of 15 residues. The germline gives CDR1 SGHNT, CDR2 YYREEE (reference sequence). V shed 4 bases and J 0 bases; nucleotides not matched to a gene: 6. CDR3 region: CASSDARGDSYEQYF. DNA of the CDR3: TGTGCCAGCAGCGATGCGCGGGGGGACTCCTACGAGCAGTACTTC.

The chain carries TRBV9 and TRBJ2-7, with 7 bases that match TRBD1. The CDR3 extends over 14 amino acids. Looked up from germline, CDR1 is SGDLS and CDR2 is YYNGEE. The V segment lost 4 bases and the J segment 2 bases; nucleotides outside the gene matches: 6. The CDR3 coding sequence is TGTGCCAGCAGCACCTACGGACAGGCCTACGAGCAGTACTTC. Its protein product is CASSTYGQAYEQYF.

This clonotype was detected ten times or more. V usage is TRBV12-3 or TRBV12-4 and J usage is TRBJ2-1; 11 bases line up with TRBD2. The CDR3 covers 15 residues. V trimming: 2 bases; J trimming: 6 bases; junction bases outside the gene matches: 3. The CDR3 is CASSLLSGRGNEQFF. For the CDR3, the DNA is TGTGCCAGCAGTTTACTTAGCGGGAGGGGCAATGAGCAGTTCTTC.

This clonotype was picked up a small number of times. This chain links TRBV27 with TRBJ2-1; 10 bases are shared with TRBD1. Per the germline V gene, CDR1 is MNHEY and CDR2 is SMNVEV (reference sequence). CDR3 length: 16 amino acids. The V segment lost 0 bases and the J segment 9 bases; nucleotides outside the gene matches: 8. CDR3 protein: CASSLSMGTGVPEQFF. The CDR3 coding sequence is TGTGCCAGCAGTTTATCGATGGGGACAGGGGTTCCTGAGCAGTTCTTC.

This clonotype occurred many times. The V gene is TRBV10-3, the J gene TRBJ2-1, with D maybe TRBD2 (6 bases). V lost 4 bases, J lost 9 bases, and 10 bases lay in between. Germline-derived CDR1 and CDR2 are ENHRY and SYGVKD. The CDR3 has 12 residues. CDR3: CAISGEVVEQFF. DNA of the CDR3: TGTGCCATCAGTGGGGAGGTTGTTGAGCAGTTCTTC.

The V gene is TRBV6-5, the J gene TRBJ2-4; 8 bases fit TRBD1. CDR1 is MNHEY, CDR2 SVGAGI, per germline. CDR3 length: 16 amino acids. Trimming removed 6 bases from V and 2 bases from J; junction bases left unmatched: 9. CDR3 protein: CASSPLPGGPKNIQYF. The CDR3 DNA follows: TGTGCCAGCAGCCCACTTCCAGGGGGCCCCAAAAACATTCAGTACTTC.

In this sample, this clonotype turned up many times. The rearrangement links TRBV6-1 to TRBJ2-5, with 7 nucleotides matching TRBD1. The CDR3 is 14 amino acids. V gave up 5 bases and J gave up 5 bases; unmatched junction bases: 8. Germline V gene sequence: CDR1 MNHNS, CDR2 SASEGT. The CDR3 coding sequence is TGTGCCAGCAGTCGAGAGGGGGCCGGTGAGACCCAGTACTTC. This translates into CASSREGAGETQYF.

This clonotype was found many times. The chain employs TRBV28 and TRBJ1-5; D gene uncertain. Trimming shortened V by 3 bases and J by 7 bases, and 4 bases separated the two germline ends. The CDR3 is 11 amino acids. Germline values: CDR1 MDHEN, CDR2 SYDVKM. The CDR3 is CASSFGQPQHF. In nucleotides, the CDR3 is TGTGCCAGCAGTTTTGGACAGCCCCAGCATTTT.

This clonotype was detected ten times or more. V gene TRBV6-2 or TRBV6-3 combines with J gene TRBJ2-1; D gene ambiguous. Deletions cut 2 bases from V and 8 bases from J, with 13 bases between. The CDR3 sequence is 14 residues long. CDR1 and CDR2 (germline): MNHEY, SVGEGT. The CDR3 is CASSYVRTSDEQFF. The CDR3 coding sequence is TGTGCCAGCAGTTACGTAAGGACGTCGGATGAGCAGTTCTTC.

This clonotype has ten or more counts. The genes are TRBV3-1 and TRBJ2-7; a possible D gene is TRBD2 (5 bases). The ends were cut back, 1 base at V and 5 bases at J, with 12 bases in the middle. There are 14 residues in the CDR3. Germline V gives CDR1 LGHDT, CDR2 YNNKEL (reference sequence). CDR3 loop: CASSQGAVRDEQYF. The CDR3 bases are TGTGCCAGCAGCCAAGGAGCGGTCCGGGACGAGCAGTACTTC.

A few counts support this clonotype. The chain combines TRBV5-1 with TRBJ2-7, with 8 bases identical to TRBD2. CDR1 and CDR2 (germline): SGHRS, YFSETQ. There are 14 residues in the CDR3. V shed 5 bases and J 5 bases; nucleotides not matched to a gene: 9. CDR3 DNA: TGCGCCAGCAGTTCGACGGGAGGGCCTAACGAGCAGTACTTC. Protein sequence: CASSSTGGPNEQYF.

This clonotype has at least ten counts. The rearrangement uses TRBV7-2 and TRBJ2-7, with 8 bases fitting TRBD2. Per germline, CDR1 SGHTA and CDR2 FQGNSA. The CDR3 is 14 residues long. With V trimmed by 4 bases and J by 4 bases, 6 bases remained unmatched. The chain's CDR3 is CASSSGLGVYEQYF. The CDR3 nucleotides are TGTGCCAGCAGCTCGGGACTAGGAGTTTACGAGCAGTACTTC.

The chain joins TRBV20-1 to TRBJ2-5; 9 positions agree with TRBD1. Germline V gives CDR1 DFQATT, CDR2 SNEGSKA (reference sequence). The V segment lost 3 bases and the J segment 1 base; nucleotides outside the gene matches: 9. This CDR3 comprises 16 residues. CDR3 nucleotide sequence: TGCAGTGCTAGGAGATGGGACAGGGCATCCCAAGAGACCCAGTACTTC. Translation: CSARRWDRASQETQYF.

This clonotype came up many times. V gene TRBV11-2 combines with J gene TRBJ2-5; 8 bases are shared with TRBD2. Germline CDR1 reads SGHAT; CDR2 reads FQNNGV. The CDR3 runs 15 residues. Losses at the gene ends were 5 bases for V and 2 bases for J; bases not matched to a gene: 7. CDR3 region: CASSPRVAGQETQYF. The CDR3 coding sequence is TGTGCCAGCAGCCCCCGGGTAGCGGGACAAGAGACCCAGTACTTC.

CDR3 in DNA: TGTGCCACTAAACAGAGCTACGAGCAGTACTTC. The encoded protein is CATKQSYEQYF. This chain uses TRBV19 with TRBJ2-7; no definite D call. V shed 10 bases and J shed 3 bases, with 10 bases lying between them. CDR3 length equals 11 residues. Germline V gene data show CDR1 as LNHDA and CDR2 as SQIVND (reference sequence).

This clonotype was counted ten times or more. The CDR3 nucleotides read TGTGCCAGCAGTTACAACCAGGCCAACAATGAGCAGTTCTTC. This codes for CASSYNQANNEQFF. The chain couples TRBV6-5 to TRBJ2-1; no firm D call. V shed 2 bases and J shed 5 bases, with 10 bases lying between them. The germline V gene encodes CDR1 MNHEY and CDR2 SVGAGI. CDR3 length: 14 amino acids.

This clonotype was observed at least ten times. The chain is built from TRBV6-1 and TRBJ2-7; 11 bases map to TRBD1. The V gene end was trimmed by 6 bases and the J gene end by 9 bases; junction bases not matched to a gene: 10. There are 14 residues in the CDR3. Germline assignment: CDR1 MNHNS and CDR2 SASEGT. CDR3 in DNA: TGTGCCAGCAGCCCGGACAGGGGGCAATCAGGGCAGTACTTC. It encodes CASSPDRGQSGQYF.

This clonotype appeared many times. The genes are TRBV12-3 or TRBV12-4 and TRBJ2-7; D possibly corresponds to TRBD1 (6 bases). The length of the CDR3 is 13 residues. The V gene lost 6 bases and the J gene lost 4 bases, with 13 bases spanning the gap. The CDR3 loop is CASRPDSQYEQYF. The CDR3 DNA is TGTGCCAGCAGGCCGGACAGCCAGTACGAGCAGTACTTC.

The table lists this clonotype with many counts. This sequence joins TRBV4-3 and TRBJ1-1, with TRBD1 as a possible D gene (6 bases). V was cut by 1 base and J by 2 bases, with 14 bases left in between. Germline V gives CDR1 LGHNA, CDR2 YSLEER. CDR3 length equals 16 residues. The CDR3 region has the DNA TGCGCCAGCAGCCAAGGAAGCAGGGGCTTAAACACTGAAGCTTTCTTT. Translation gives CASSQGSRGLNTEAFF.

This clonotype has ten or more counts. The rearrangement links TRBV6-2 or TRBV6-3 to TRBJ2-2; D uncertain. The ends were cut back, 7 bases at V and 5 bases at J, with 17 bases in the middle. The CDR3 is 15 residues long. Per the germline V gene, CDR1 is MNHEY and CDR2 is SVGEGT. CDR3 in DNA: TGTGCCAGCACCGAAGGGCCCGCCCCGACCGGGGAGCTGTTTTTT. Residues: CASTEGPAPTGELFF.

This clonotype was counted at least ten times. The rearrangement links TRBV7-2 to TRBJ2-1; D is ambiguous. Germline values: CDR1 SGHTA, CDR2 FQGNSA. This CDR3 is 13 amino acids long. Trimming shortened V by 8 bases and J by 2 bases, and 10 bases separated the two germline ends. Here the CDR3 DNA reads TGTGCCAGCCTATACACCACCTACAATGAGCAGTTCTTC. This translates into CASLYTTYNEQFF.

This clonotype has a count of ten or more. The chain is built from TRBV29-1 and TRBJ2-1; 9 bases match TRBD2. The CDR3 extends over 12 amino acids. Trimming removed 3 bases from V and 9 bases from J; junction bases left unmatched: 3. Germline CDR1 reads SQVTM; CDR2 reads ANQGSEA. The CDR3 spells CSVEDSGSEQFF. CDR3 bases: TGCAGCGTTGAGGATAGCGGGAGTGAGCAGTTCTTC.